This T cell receptor beta chain comes out of a study of regulatory dendritic cells for organ transplantation. Libraries were prepared by immunoSEQ multiplex PCR; TCRdb keeps only in-frame clonotypes and omits some of them. Among tens of thousands of clones, roughly 85% were seen once, and the ten largest hold around 0.68%. With regard to this clone: The antigen remains undetermined.

CFSE-labeled sorted T cells met regulatory or mature dendritic cells for five to six days. This clonotype was obtained from a human donor in good health. Material: naive CD4+ T cells from blood cultured with regulatory dendritic cells. Documented subset: CD45RA+ naive T cells.

In DNA, the CDR3 is TGTGCCAGCAGCTTAGCCATTTCTCGGGGCTCAATGAACACTGAAGCTTTCTTT. Residues: CASSLAISRGSMNTEAFF. The gene calls are TRBV7-9 and TRBJ1-1, with D perhaps TRBD1 (5 bases). Germline loops: CDR1 SEHNR, CDR2 FQNEAQ (reference sequence). The CDR3 totals 18 residues. Between the trimmed V and J ends, which lost 0 bases and 0 bases, there was a span of 17 bases.